The 25 T cell receptor beta chains below were found in one sample sequenced in a study of blood T cell repertoires in COVID-19. Data came from immunoSEQ multiplex PCR; TCRdb stores just in-frame clones and leaves some out. The profile shows under 250,000 clones, approximately 85% of them singletons. The source material was PBMCs or T cells enriched from blood (not recorded which). The source of these receptors is a woman between 45 and 65 years old with acute COVID-19.

The rearrangement joins TRBV12-3 or TRBV12-4 to TRBJ2-5; a possible D gene is TRBD2 (6 bases). The ends were cut back, 5 bases at V and 5 bases at J, with 12 bases in the middle. The CDR3 length is 13 residues. The CDR3 here is CASSPQSGETQYF. The CDR3 DNA is TGTGCCAGCAGTCCCCAGAGCGGGGAGACCCAGTACTTC.

The V call is TRBV5-4, the J call TRBJ1-1; 8 nucleotides match TRBD1. Trimming took 2 bases from V and 6 from J; bases not matched to a gene: 6. Germline values: CDR1 SGHNT, CDR2 YYREEE (reference sequence). This CDR3 is built from 14 residues. Here the CDR3 DNA reads TGTGCCAGCAGCTTAAAAGACAGGGGAGCTGAAGCTTTCTTT. Amino acid sequence: CASSLKDRGAEAFF.

The chain is built from TRBV6-2 or TRBV6-3 and TRBJ2-1, with D unclear. Trimming cost V 2 bases and J 6 bases, with 20 bases left between them. The germline gives CDR1 MNHEY, CDR2 SVGEGT. The CDR3 spans 17 residues. The CDR3 DNA reads TGTGCCAGCAGTTACGAGAGACTTAAAACACCTGTCAATGAGCAGTTCTTC. Its translation is CASSYERLKTPVNEQFF.

Turning to this clone: Other DNA sequences of this sample code for an identical CDR3. The V gene is TRBV5-4, the J gene TRBJ1-1, with D uncertain. Deletions cut 2 bases from V and 6 bases from J, with 8 bases between. Germline V CDR1 and CDR2: SGHNT, YYREEE (reference sequence). The CDR3 extends over 12 amino acids. CDR3 amino acids: CASSLGSAEAFF. DNA of the CDR3: TGTGCCAGCAGCTTAGGGAGCGCTGAAGCTTTCTTT.

This chain links TRBV20-1 with TRBJ2-1; 11 positions agree with TRBD2. The CDR3 is 15 amino acids. CDR1 and CDR2 (germline): DFQATT, SNEGSKA (reference sequence). V shed 3 bases and J 8 bases; nucleotides not matched to a gene: 9. CDR3 nucleotides: TGCAGTGCTAGTAGTCTAGCGGGGGGTGCACATGAGCAGTTCTTC. Protein: CSASSLAGGAHEQFF.

The sample holds a few counts of this clone. This sequence joins TRBV9 and TRBJ1-1; 8 nucleotides line up with TRBD1. This CDR3 has 13 residues. Trimming took 0 bases from V and 6 from J; bases not matched to a gene: 1. Germline V CDR1 and CDR2: SGDLS, YYNGEE. The CDR3 region is CASSVGQGPEAFF. The CDR3 DNA reads TGTGCCAGCAGCGTAGGACAGGGGCCTGAAGCTTTCTTT.

The V and J genes are TRBV30 and TRBJ1-1, with 9 nucleotides matching TRBD1. The CDR3 covers 13 residues. V shed 7 bases, J shed 5 bases, and the junction held 8 bases outside the gene matches. Germline-derived CDR1 and CDR2 are GTSNPN and SVGIG (reference sequence). CDR3 sequence (DNA): TGTGCCTCTCACAGGGGGCCGGGTACTGAAGCTTTCTTT. Its translation is CASHRGPGTEAFF.

The chain combines TRBV29-1 with TRBJ1-2; TRBD1 matches at 9 bases. Trimming took 4 bases from V and 5 from J; bases not matched to a gene: 5. CDR3 size: 13 residues. In germline, CDR1 is SQVTM, CDR2 ANQGSEA. CDR3: CSVAETGGYGYTF. The CDR3 DNA sequence: TGCAGCGTTGCAGAGACAGGGGGGTATGGCTACACCTTC.

V is TRBV7-2 and J is TRBJ1-4; D perhaps matches TRBD1 (5 bases). Trimming pared 5 bases from V and 5 bases from J, leaving 12 bases between. CDR1 SGHTA and CDR2 FQGNSA come from the germline V gene. CDR3 size: 14 residues. For the CDR3, the DNA is TGTGCCAGCAGCCCCGGGGGAGGGAATGAAAAACTGTTTTTT. Its translation is CASSPGGGNEKLFF.

This clone was recorded once. The rearrangement uses TRBV27 and TRBJ2-5; D is perhaps TRBD2 (7 bases). V lost 6 bases, J lost 5 bases, and 34 bases lay in between. The length of the CDR3 is 20 residues. Germline V gene lookup returns CDR1 MNHEY and CDR2 SMNVEV (reference sequence). The CDR3 bases are TGTGCCAGCAGCCGCCAGTTCGTCAAATTATCGGCCGGGGGGCCCGAGACCCAGTACTTC. Its translation is CASSRQFVKLSAGGPETQYF.

The chain carries TRBV9 and TRBJ2-2, with D perhaps matching TRBD2 (5 bases). Per germline, CDR1 SGDLS and CDR2 YYNGEE. CDR3 size: 15 residues. V was pared by 5 bases and J by 4 bases, with 15 bases between. The CDR3 bases are TGTGCCAGCAGTTCCCGAGCCCTAGCCACCGGGGAGCTGTTTTTT. Translation: CASSSRALATGELFF.

The CDR3 loop reads CASSPPQGGYGYTF. The CDR3, as DNA: TGTGCCAGCAGTCCGCCACAGGGGGGCTATGGCTACACCTTC. This chain connects TRBV28 to TRBJ1-2; TRBD1 agrees at 8 bases. The CDR3 runs 14 residues. The germline V gene has CDR1 MDHEN and CDR2 SYDVKM. J lost 4 bases, V lost 5 bases, and 6 bases had no gene match.

The rearrangement uses TRBV6-6 and TRBJ2-5, with 12 bases aligning to TRBD2. The CDR3 loop spans 19 amino acids. Germline trimming cut 5 bases from V and 6 bases from J; bases unmatched to any gene: 19. The germline gives CDR1 MNHNY, CDR2 SVGAGI (reference sequence). The CDR3 spells CASSPLIQTSGGPGKTQYF. The CDR3 bases are TGTGCCAGCAGTCCACTGATTCAAACTAGCGGGGGGCCCGGGAAGACCCAGTACTTC.

The gene calls are TRBV30 and TRBJ1-6; 8 nucleotides align to TRBD1. Germline V gives CDR1 GTSNPN, CDR2 SVGIG (reference sequence). J was trimmed by 8 bases and V by 3 bases; bases with no gene match: 3. The CDR3 has 13 residues. Here the CDR3 reads CAWRLTGDSPLHF. CDR3 bases: TGTGCCTGGAGGTTGACAGGGGATTCACCCCTCCACTTT.

The chain uses TRBV7-2 and TRBJ2-2; D possibly corresponds to TRBD2 (5 bases). Germline values: CDR1 SGHTA, CDR2 FQGNSA. CDR3 length equals 13 residues. V was cut by 7 bases and J by 5 bases, with 11 bases left in between. For the CDR3, the DNA is TGTGCCAGCATGAGGGATTGGACCGGGGAGCTGTTTTTT. This codes for CASMRDWTGELFF.

This chain joins TRBV7-2 and TRBJ2-7, with D possibly matching TRBD2 (6 bases). Germline lookup yields CDR1 SGHTA and CDR2 FQGNSA. The CDR3 totals 13 residues. Trimming removed 3 bases from V and 5 bases from J, with 11 bases in between. CDR3 coding DNA: TGTGCCAGCAGCTTTGCGGGGACCGACGAGCAGTACTTC. Protein product: CASSFAGTDEQYF. Filled out from reference TRBV7-2 and TRBJ2-7, the complete variable domain reads GAGVSQSPSNKVTEKGKDVELRCDPISGHTALYWYRQSLGQGLEFLIYFQGNSAPDKSGLPSDRFSAERTGGSVSTLTIQRTQQEDSAVYLCASSFAGTDEQYFGPGTRLTVT.

V is TRBV3-1 (or the pseudogene TRBV3-2) and J is TRBJ2-1; the match to TRBD2 covers 11 bases. Trimming removed 7 bases from V and 4 bases from J; junction bases left unmatched: 6. CDR3 length equals 15 residues. The germline V gene has CDR1 LGHDT and CDR2 YNNKEL (reference sequence). CDR3 sequence (DNA): TGTGCCAGCACTGCAACTAGCGGGGGTTACAATGAGCAGTTCTTC. The encoded protein is CASTATSGGYNEQFF.

The rearrangement links TRBV7-6 to TRBJ1-1; D is perhaps TRBD1 (6 bases). CDR3 length: 14 amino acids. Germline V gene data show CDR1 as SGHVS and CDR2 as FNYEAQ. V shed 5 bases and J shed 1 base, with 11 bases lying between them. The CDR3 DNA sequence: TGTGCCAGCAGCGGAGGACAGCAGAACACTGAAGCTTTCTTT. Residues: CASSGGQQNTEAFF.

J is TRBJ1-6 and V is TRBV5-4, with D tentatively TRBD1 (5 bases). V gave up 1 base and J gave up 6 bases, with 17 bases separating them. CDR1 and CDR2 from the germline V gene are SGHNT and YYREEE (reference sequence). This CDR3 contains 17 residues. CDR3 sequence reads: CASSLTMRGGGNSPLHF. The CDR3 DNA sequence: TGTGCCAGCAGCTTGACTATGCGGGGTGGGGGTAATTCACCCCTCCACTTT.

The V gene is TRBV6-5, the J gene TRBJ1-5; D is unresolved. Germline values: CDR1 MNHEY, CDR2 SVGAGI. This CDR3 has 15 amino acids. V lost 0 bases, J lost 4 bases, and 10 bases lay in between. The CDR3, as DNA: TGTGCCAGCAGTTACTCGGCGTCAGGAAATCAGCCCCAGCATTTT. Its translation: CASSYSASGNQPQHF.

V and J are TRBV29-1 and TRBJ2-1, with D possibly being TRBD1 (6 bases). The CDR3 is 14 amino acids. Between the trimmed V and J ends, which lost 6 bases and 0 bases, there was a span of 12 bases. Germline lookup yields CDR1 SQVTM and CDR2 ANQGSEA. The CDR3 loop reads CSVVKDSSYNEQFF. The CDR3 nucleotides are TGCAGCGTAGTGAAGGACAGCTCCTACAATGAGCAGTTCTTC.

The rearrangement joins TRBV9 to TRBJ1-3; D is unclear. The CDR3 is 16 residues long. The V gene's germline CDR1 is SGDLS and CDR2 YYNGEE. Trimming removed 1 base at V and 4 bases at J, with 15 bases between. CDR3 region: CASSVNQLNVGNTIYF. The CDR3 DNA is TGTGCCAGCAGCGTAAATCAGTTGAATGTCGGAAACACCATATATTTT.

Here the CDR3 DNA reads TGTGCCAGTAGTGATCGGACAGGGACTCAACAGCCCCAGCATTTT. This sequence encodes CASSDRTGTQQPQHF. This rearrangement joins TRBV19 to TRBJ1-5, with 8 bases fitting TRBD1. The ends lost 5 bases at V and 7 bases at J; junction bases unmatched: 10. CDR3 length: 15 amino acids. CDR1 is LNHDA and CDR2 is SQIVND in the germline V gene (reference sequence). Full variable domain (remainder filled in from reference TRBV19 and TRBJ1-5): DGGITQSPKYLFRKEGQNVTLSCEQNLNHDAMYWYRQDPGQGLRLIYYSQIVNDFQKGDIAEGYSVSREKKESFPLTVTSAQKNPTAFYLCASSDRTGTQQPQHFGDGTRLSIL.

Only a few counts were recorded for this clone. The chain combines TRBV11-2 with TRBJ2-2; 9 bases map to TRBD2. Germline V gene data show CDR1 as SGHAT and CDR2 as FQNNGV. The CDR3 has 15 residues. Unmatched junction bases numbered 4, after V lost 1 base and J lost 7 bases. CDR3 bases: TGTGCCAGCAGCTTAGTAGGCGGGGGGGTCGGGGAGCTGTTTTTT. Translation: CASSLVGGGVGELFF. Looking up the rest from reference TRBV11-2 and TRBJ2-2 gives the full variable domain: EAGVAQSPRYKIIEKRQSVAFWCNPISGHATLYWYQQILGQGPKLLIQFQNNGVVDDSQLPKDRFSAERLKGVDSTLKIQPAKLEDSAVYLCASSLVGGGVGELFFGEGSRLTVL.

This clone appeared a single time. The rearrangement links TRBV12-5 to TRBJ1-5; TRBD1 aligns across 10 bases. The J segment lost 0 bases and the V segment lost 2 bases, leaving 7 bases of the junction unmatched. This CDR3 comprises 18 residues. Per the germline V gene, CDR1 is LGHNT and CDR2 is FRNRAP. The CDR3 sequence is CASGLHSRTGGSNQPQHF. The CDR3, as DNA: TGTGCTAGTGGTTTGCACTCACGGACAGGGGGTAGCAATCAGCCCCAGCATTTT.